Presented here are 9 T cell receptor beta chains from one specimen sequenced in a study of T-cell memory formation after mild COVID-19. TCRdb called the 5' RACE reads again in MiXCR, with one record for every CDR3 protein. The profile shows over 120,000 distinct CDR3 sequences, 15% to 20% of them singletons. The sample comprised PBMCs or a T cell subset sorted from them (not recorded which). The receptor set was obtained from an adult woman who had mild COVID-19 (a few samples of this study predate the infection). Cell type and time point are not known.

The rearrangement links TRBV12-3 or TRBV12-4 to TRBJ2-2, with 11 bases fitting TRBD2. CDR3 length equals 15 residues. With V trimmed by 3 bases and J by 8 bases, 5 bases remained unmatched. CDR3 protein: CASSFLAGGNGELFF. The DNA of the CDR3 is TGTGCCAGCAGTTTTTTAGCGGGGGGGAATGGGGAGCTGTTTTTT.

This chain links TRBV19 with TRBJ2-7, with 11 bases lining up with TRBD2. This CDR3 region has 15 residues. Per the germline V gene, CDR1 is LNHDA and CDR2 is SQIVND (reference sequence). V lost 4 bases, J lost 3 bases, and 5 bases stayed unmatched. The CDR3 here is CASSSLGLADYEQYF. The DNA for the CDR3 is TGTGCCAGTAGTAGCCTGGGACTAGCGGACTACGAGCAGTACTTC.

This clonotype has at least ten counts. One end of the junction fails to match germline, which may point to a read error. The V call is TRBV7-9, the J call TRBJ2-3, with D uncertain. Germline values: CDR1 SEHNR, CDR2 FQNEAQ (reference sequence). The length of the CDR3 is 14 residues. This CDR3 is CASSLAGRTDTQYF. DNA for the CDR3: TGCGCCAGCAGCTTGGCCGGCCGTACAGATACGCAGTATTTT.

There are a few counts of this clonotype. The V and J genes are TRBV12-3 or TRBV12-4 and TRBJ2-1; 7 bases are a match to TRBD1. V trimming: 3 bases; J trimming: 5 bases; junction bases outside the gene matches: 10. The CDR3 length is 16 residues. The CDR3 here is CASSFDARGRHNEQFF. The DNA for the CDR3 is TGTGCCAGCAGTTTCGATGCGAGGGGGCGCCACAATGAGCAGTTCTTC.

The table lists this clonotype with a count of one. The chain uses TRBV20-1 and TRBJ2-7, with D unresolved. The germline CDR1 and CDR2 sequences are DFQATT and SNEGSKA (reference sequence). With 1 base removed from V and 5 bases from J, the gap between germline ends came to 6 bases. CDR3 length equals 11 residues. The CDR3 spells CSARATDEQYF. CDR3 coding DNA: TGCAGTGCTAGAGCTACGGACGAGCAGTACTTC.

The table lists this clonotype with a few counts. The rearrangement uses TRBV7-2 and TRBJ2-1; TRBD2 matches 11 bases. The J segment lost 2 bases and the V segment lost 5 bases, leaving 17 bases of the junction unmatched. The CDR3 extends over 20 amino acids. In germline, CDR1 is SGHTA, CDR2 FQGNSA. The CDR3 region is CASSRKRTSGPLFPYNEQFF. Written as DNA, the CDR3 is TGTGCCAGCAGCCGTAAACGGACTAGCGGGCCGCTATTTCCCTACAATGAGCAGTTCTTC.

The chain has TRBV20-1 and TRBJ2-1, with TRBD2 matching over 9 bases. CDR1 and CDR2 from the germline V gene are DFQATT and SNEGSKA (reference sequence). Trimming took 6 bases from V and 3 from J; bases not matched to a gene: 9. CDR3 length equals 15 residues. The CDR3 is CSAPRAGGSYNEQFF. The CDR3 region has the DNA TGCAGTGCCCCAAGAGCGGGAGGAAGCTACAATGAGCAGTTCTTC.

There are a few counts of this clonotype. The chain couples TRBV24-1 to TRBJ2-7, with a possible D match to TRBD1 (5 bases). The CDR3 sequence is 11 residues long. Trimming removed 9 bases from V and 5 bases from J, with 10 bases in between. Looked up from germline, CDR1 is KGHDR and CDR2 is SFDVKD. The CDR3 DNA is TGTGCCACCCACCAGGGCCACGAGCAGTACTTC. It is translated as CATHQGHEQYF.

The chain links TRBV6-5 to TRBJ2-2, with D perhaps matching TRBD1 (6 bases). Germline V gene data show CDR1 as MNHEY and CDR2 as SVGAGI. The CDR3 sequence is 13 residues long. The ends were cut back, 5 bases at V and 8 bases at J, with 12 bases in the middle. DNA of the CDR3: TGTGCCAGCAGTGGGACATTGACGGGGGAGCTGTTTTTT. It specifies CASSGTLTGELFF.